This T cell receptor (beta chain) was profiled in a study of beta chain features in type 1 diabetes. Every isolated RNA sample was fully reverse transcribed, so sequencing captured expressed TCRB transcripts. The data were produced by immunoSEQ multiplex PCR, yet TCRdb's version contains in-frame clones alone and is incomplete. The data show 400,000 to 550,000 clones, 10% to 12% seen once. With regard to this clone: The antigen remains unidentified.

Germline V gene sequence: CDR1 SQVTM, CDR2 ANQGSEA. V was cut by 3 bases and J by 7 bases, with 12 bases left in between. This CDR3 has 13 residues. Points from the study as a whole: Cells with high TCR expression could be over-represented by cDNA sequencing.

The specimen was naive CD4+ T cells from blood. This sequence joins TRBV29-1 and TRBJ1-4, with no clear D. The sequence was obtained from a young woman in good health. The CDR3 here is CSVDVRGTEKLFF. Written as DNA, the CDR3 is TGCAGCGTTGACGTCCGAGGAACTGAAAAACTGTTTTTT. Full variable domain (missing parts from reference TRBV29-1 and TRBJ1-4): SAVISQKPSRDICQRGTSLTIQCQVDSQVTMMFWYRQQPGQSLTLIATANQGSEATYESGFVIDKFPISRPNLTFSTLTVSNMSPEDSSIYLCSVDVRGTEKLFFGSGTQLSVL.